The T cell receptor (beta chain) under discussion was sequenced for a study of control samples from healthy donors and cancer patients. Sequencing used immunoSEQ multiplex PCR; TCRdb keeps in-frame clones, though not all of them. There are 120,000 to 150,000 clones in the sample; about 90% occur only once, and about 3% lies in the top ten. The CDR3 consists of 18 residues. Trimming stripped 0 bases from V and 5 bases from J, with 20 bases between. The germline V gene encodes CDR1 SGHAT and CDR2 FQNNGV. The sequence was obtained from a man aged 30 to 39 in good health. V usage is TRBV11-2 and J usage is TRBJ2-1, with TRBD1 as a possible D gene (6 bases). Sequenced input: blood. The CDR3 loop reads CASSLDRGLSAGDNEQFF. CDR3 nucleotide sequence: TGTGCCAGCAGCTTAGATCGCGGCCTGTCGGCAGGGGACAATGAGCAGTTCTTC.